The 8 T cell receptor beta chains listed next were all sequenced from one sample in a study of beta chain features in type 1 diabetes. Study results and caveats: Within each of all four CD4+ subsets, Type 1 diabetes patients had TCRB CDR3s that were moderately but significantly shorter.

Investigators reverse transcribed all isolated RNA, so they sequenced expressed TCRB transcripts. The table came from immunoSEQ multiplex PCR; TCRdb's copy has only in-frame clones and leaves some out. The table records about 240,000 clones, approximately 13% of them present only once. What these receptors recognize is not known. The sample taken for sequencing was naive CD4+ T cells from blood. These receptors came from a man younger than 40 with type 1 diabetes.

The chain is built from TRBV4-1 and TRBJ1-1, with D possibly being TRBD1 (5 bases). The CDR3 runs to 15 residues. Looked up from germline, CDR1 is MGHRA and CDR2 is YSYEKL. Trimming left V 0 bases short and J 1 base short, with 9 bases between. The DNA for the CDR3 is TGCGCCAGCAGCCAAGAGCAGGGCAGGAACACTGAAGCTTTCTTT. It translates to CASSQEQGRNTEAFF.

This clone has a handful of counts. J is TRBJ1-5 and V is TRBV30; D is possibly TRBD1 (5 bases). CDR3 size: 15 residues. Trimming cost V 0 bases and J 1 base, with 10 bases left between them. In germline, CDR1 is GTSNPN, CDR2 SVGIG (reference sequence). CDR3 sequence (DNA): TGTGCCTGGAGTGTAGGAGGGACGAGCAATCAGCCCCAGCATTTT. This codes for CAWSVGGTSNQPQHF.

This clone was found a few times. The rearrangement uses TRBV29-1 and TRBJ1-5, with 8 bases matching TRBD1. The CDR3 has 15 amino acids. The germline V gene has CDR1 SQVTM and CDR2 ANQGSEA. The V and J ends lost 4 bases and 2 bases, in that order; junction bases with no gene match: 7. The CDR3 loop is CSVAGQGVGNQPQHF. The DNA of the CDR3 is TGCAGCGTTGCCGGACAGGGCGTGGGCAATCAGCCCCAGCATTTT.

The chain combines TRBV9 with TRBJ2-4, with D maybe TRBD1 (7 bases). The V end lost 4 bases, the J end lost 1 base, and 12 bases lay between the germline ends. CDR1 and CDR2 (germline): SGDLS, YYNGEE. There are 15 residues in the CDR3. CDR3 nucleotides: TGTGCCAGCAGCACAGGGGACTGGGCCAAAAACATTCAGTACTTC. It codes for CASSTGDWAKNIQYF.

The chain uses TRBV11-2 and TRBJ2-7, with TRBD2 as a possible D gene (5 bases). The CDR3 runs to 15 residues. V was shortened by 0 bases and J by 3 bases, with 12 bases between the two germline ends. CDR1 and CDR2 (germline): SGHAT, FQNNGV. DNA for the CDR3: TGTGCCAGCAGCTTAGAGTCAGTTGGAGGCTACGAGCAGTACTTC. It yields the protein CASSLESVGGYEQYF. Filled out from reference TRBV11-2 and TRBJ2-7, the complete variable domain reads EAGVAQSPRYKIIEKRQSVAFWCNPISGHATLYWYQQILGQGPKLLIQFQNNGVVDDSQLPKDRFSAERLKGVDSTLKIQPAKLEDSAVYLCASSLESVGGYEQYFGPGTRLTVT.

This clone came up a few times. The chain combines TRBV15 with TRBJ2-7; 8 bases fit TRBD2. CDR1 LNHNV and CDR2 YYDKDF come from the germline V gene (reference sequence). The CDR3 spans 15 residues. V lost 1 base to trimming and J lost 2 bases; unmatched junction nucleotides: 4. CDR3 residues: CATSRVLAGTYEQYF. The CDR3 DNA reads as TGTGCCACCAGCAGAGTGCTAGCGGGCACCTACGAGCAGTACTTC.

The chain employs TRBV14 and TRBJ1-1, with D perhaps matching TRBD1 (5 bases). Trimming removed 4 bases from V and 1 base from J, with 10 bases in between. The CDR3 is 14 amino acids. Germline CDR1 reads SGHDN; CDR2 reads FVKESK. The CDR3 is CASSLREANTEAFF. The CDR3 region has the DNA TGTGCCAGCAGCCTCAGGGAAGCGAACACTGAAGCTTTCTTT.

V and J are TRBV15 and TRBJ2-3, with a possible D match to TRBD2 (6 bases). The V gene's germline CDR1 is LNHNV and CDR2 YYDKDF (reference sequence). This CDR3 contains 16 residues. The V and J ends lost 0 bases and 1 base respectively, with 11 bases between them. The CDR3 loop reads CATSRDYGGGTDTQYF. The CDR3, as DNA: TGTGCCACCAGCAGAGATTACGGCGGGGGCACAGATACGCAGTATTTT.